This T cell receptor beta chain was sequenced in a study of control samples from healthy donors and cancer patients (TCRdb year 2020). Only a few counts were recorded for this clone. The target of this receptor is not known. No base quality information exists; no much larger clone differs at one position. The library was built by means of the immunoSEQ multiplex PCR assay. Imported from immuneACCESS, the table was reduced by TCRdb to in-frame sequences with V and J called. These copies leave out some clones; in studies compared against another copy, an unresolved V gene accounts for under half, and the cause of the remainder is not known. The sample profile shows about 28,000 clones; roughly nine tenths of them were found once. The ten largest clones capture approximately 12% of the sample. The CDR3 holds 14 amino acids from the cysteine to the phenylalanine. Only the CDR3 DNA is retained, 42 bases long and in frame from the first base. The V and J ends are trimmed by 3 bases and 1 base, leaving 7 bases between them. Based on the germline V gene, the CDR1 and CDR2 sequences are SGHRS and YFSETQ.

The chain uses TRBV5-1 and TRBJ2-2; the D gene is perhaps TRBD1, on 6 matching bases. The sequence came from a man aged 50-59 years with lung cancer. What was sequenced was PBMCs. The sequenced DNA: TGCGCCAGCAGCTGGGGGCAGAACACCGGGGAGCTGTTTTTT. The resulting protein is CASSWGQNTGELFF.